The clone carrying this TCR beta chain appeared a few times. What it recognizes is unknown. CDR1 is SGHNT, CDR2 YENEEA, per germline. The CDR3 consists of 15 residues. The ends were cut back, 3 bases at V and 5 bases at J, with 15 bases in the middle. The sample is drawn from a study of vaccination effects on CD4 cells after COVID-19. Sequenced by immunoSEQ multiplex PCR; TCRdb stores in-frame clones only, minus some. Among more than 20,000 clones listed, about 77% were seen once. Overall study results and limits: A shortage of convalescent patients and an absence of early post-infection timepoints characterized the study. Mainly new clones induced by vaccination were found among post-vaccine spike-reactive clones in convalescents.

Within the ViraFEST assay, antigen-specific CD4+ T cells underwent expansion with viral peptide pools prior to sequencing. Scientists isolated CD4+ T cells after an approximately 11-day culture period ended. The person was diagnosed with PCR-confirmed SARS-CoV-2 infection between March and December 2020. Cultures of roughly 2 million PBMC per well contained about 11 IU/ml IL-2 plus 10 ug/ml peptides. Replacing half the medium with IL-2 medium was done on days 3 and 7. This sequence was found in a human donor who had a prior SARS-CoV-2 infection. Specimen: CD4+ T cells from PBMCs cultured with HCoV-NL63 spike peptides, collected before COVID-19 vaccination. The V gene is TRBV11-3, the J gene TRBJ2-3; D is perhaps TRBD1 or TRBD2 (5 bases each). The CDR3 spells CASSFRGLGVDTQYF. The CDR3 bases are TGTGCCAGCAGCTTCCGGGGCTTAGGGGTAGATACGCAGTATTTT.